A selection of T cell receptor beta chains follows, all from one sample in a study of blood T cell repertoires in COVID-19. Clones were read by immunoSEQ multiplex PCR, and TCRdb kept only the in-frame ones, dropping some. The sample holds some 240,000 clones, approximately 89% seen once. The sequencing input was PBMCs or T cells enriched from blood (not recorded which). Receptors were obtained from a woman aged 40 to 50 who had been exposed to COVID-19. CDR3s include the opening cysteine and the closing phenylalanine or tryptophan. A D gene is named only where the DNA matches it firmly. Clone size is not always given. Where it is, it says once, few, many or a class for expanded clones.

j_call,d_call,v_call,clone_size,cdr3_aa,cdr3_nt
TRBJ2-2,NA,TRBV3-1/TRBV3-2,NA,CASLSTGELFF,TGTGCCAGCCTAAGCACCGGGGAGCTGTTTTTT
TRBJ1-1,NA,TRBV3-1/TRBV3-2,NA,CASNPRGSTEAFF,TGTGCCAGCAACCCTCGAGGCAGCACTGAAGCTTTCTTT
TRBJ2-3,NA,TRBV9,NA,CASSVGAWKAGEGADTQYF,TGTGCCAGCAGCGTAGGGGCGTGGAAGGCGGGAGAGGGGGCAGATACGCAGTATTTT
TRBJ1-4,NA,TRBV7-9,NA,CASSREGRAEKLFF,TGTGCCAGCAGCAGAGAGGGAAGGGCTGAAAAACTGTTTTTT
TRBJ1-2,NA,TRBV29-1,NA,CSVDSRVALYGYTF,TGCAGCGTTGATTCCAGGGTTGCCCTCTATGGCTACACCTTC
TRBJ2-1,NA,TRBV3-1/TRBV3-2,NA,CASRKGEYSYNEQFF,TGTGCCAGCAGGAAGGGGGAATACTCCTACAATGAGCAGTTCTTC
TRBJ2-7,NA,TRBV25-1,NA,CASRAHTGTSYEQYF,TGTGCCAGCAGAGCCCACACAGGGACCTCCTACGAGCAGTACTTC
TRBJ1-3,NA,TRBV10-3,NA,CAISESVRGNTIYF,TGTGCCATCAGTGAGTCAGTCCGGGGAAACACCATATATTTT
TRBJ1-1,TRBD1,TRBV28,NA,CASSSTGGRSTEAFF,TGTGCCAGCAGTTCAACAGGGGGCCGTAGCACTGAAGCTTTCTTT
TRBJ2-1,TRBD2,TRBV11-3,NA,CASSPGSAGGPDEQFF,TGTGCCAGCAGCCCAGGCTCGGCGGGGGGGCCCGATGAGCAGTTCTTC
TRBJ2-5,NA,TRBV6-2/TRBV6-3,many,CASSQTTWGDQETQYF,TGTGCCAGCAGTCAGACTACGTGGGGGGACCAAGAGACCCAGTACTTC
TRBJ1-4,TRBD1,TRBV19,NA,CASSIRGEKLFF,TGTGCCAGTAGTATCAGGGGGGAAAAACTGTTTTTT
TRBJ2-1,TRBD2,TRBV27,NA,CASSSPGGSQFF,TGTGCCAGCAGTTCGCCGGGGGGATCACAGTTCTTC
TRBJ2-5,NA,TRBV5-1,NA,CASSKGDTQETQYF,TGCGCCAGCAGCAAGGGGGACACCCAAGAGACCCAGTACTTC
TRBJ2-1,TRBD2,TRBV28,NA,CASSTALTSGAQYNEQFF,TGTGCCAGCAGCACGGCCCTGACTAGCGGGGCCCAATACAATGAGCAGTTCTTC
TRBJ1-3,NA,TRBV6-6,NA,CASSLGGQTGNTIYF,TGTGCCAGCAGTTTAGGGGGTCAAACTGGAAACACCATATATTTT
TRBJ1-1,TRBD1,TRBV7-9,NA,CASSFSGTENTEAFF,TGTGCCAGCAGCTTTTCCGGGACAGAGAACACTGAAGCTTTCTTT
TRBJ2-7,NA,TRBV7-9,NA,CASSRDIQGYEQYF,TGTGCCAGCAGCCGGGATATACAGGGTTACGAGCAGTACTTC
TRBJ2-3,NA,TRBV7-6,NA,CASSQQQGYGPDTQYF,TGTGCCAGCAGCCAACAGCAGGGTTACGGCCCAGATACGCAGTATTTT